A single sample gave rise to the 27 T cell receptor beta chains below, sequenced in a study of blood T cell repertoires in COVID-19 (dated by TCRdb to the early 2020s). Receptor amplification or capture employed the immunoSEQ multiplex PCR assay. TCRdb obtained this table from immuneACCESS and retained in-frame rearrangements with V and J assigned. These tables miss some clones; where compared with another copy, unresolved V genes account for less than half of the shortfall, and the remainder is unexplained. The sample table holds 100,000 or so clones, of which about 76% were seen once. Jointly, the top ten make up less than 45% of the sample. Material for sequencing was peripheral blood. Receptors originate from a man aged 80 or over with acute or convalescent COVID-19.

As DNA, the CDR3 is TGTGCCAGTAGTATAGGTGGTGGGGGACAGGGTGATGAAAAACTGTTTTTT. This translates into CASSIGGGGQGDEKLFF. The chain links TRBV19 to TRBJ1-4; 9 positions match TRBD1. CDR1 is LNHDA, CDR2 SQIVND, per germline (reference sequence). Trimming removed 1 base from V and 6 bases from J; junction bases left unmatched: 9. The CDR3 sequence is 17 residues long.

This rearrangement joins TRBV28 to TRBJ1-5; 8 nucleotides align to TRBD1. Trimming removed 4 bases from V and 11 bases from J; junction bases left unmatched: 10. CDR1 and CDR2 (germline): MDHEN, SYDVKM. The CDR3 consists of 14 residues. The CDR3 spells CASSSYPGQGAQHF. The CDR3 DNA follows: TGTGCCAGCAGTTCTTACCCCGGACAGGGAGCCCAGCATTTT. The whole variable domain, remainder taken from reference TRBV28 and TRBJ1-5, is DVKVTQSSRYLVKRTGEKVFLECVQDMDHENMFWYRQDPGLGLRLIYFSYDVKMKEKGDIPEGYSVSREKKERFSLILESASTNQTSMYLCASSSYPGQGAQHFGDGTRLSIL.

This clone was detected a few times. The V and J genes are TRBV19 and TRBJ2-7; 7 positions match TRBD1. CDR3 length: 13 amino acids. The junction had 4 bases not matched to a gene; V was cut back by 5 bases and J by 3 bases. Germline loops: CDR1 LNHDA, CDR2 SQIVND (reference sequence). CDR3 amino acids: CASSGRGNYEQYF. The CDR3 DNA reads TGTGCCAGTAGTGGCAGGGGGAACTACGAGCAGTACTTC.

The CDR3 DNA is TGTGCCACCAGTGATCCACGGACAGGAGGGACCCAGTACTTC. Encoded protein: CATSDPRTGGTQYF. V usage is TRBV24-1 and J usage is TRBJ2-5; 7 bases are a match to TRBD1. The CDR3 extends over 14 amino acids. With V trimmed by 3 bases and J by 7 bases, 7 bases remained unmatched. Germline assignment: CDR1 KGHDR and CDR2 SFDVKD.

V usage is TRBV2 and J usage is TRBJ2-5, with 7 bases identical to TRBD1. Trimming removed 5 bases from V and 3 bases from J; junction bases left unmatched: 9. The CDR3 spans 15 residues. The germline gives CDR1 SNHLY, CDR2 FYNNEI. The CDR3 sequence: CASSWGQLAEETQYF. CDR3 bases: TGTGCCAGCAGTTGGGGACAGCTTGCAGAAGAGACCCAGTACTTC. The full variable domain, its missing parts supplied by reference TRBV2 and TRBJ2-5, is EPEVTQTPSHQVTQMGQEVILRCVPISNHLYFYWYRQILGQKVEFLVSFYNNEISEKSEIFDDQFSVERPDGSNFTLKIRSTKLEDSAMYFCASSWGQLAEETQYFGPGTRLLVL.

The V call is TRBV4-2, the J call TRBJ1-1; 9 nucleotides line up with TRBD1. CDR1 is LGHNA, CDR2 YNFKEQ, per germline. V gave up 0 bases and J gave up 0 bases; unmatched junction bases: 8. The CDR3 is made up of 18 amino acids. The CDR3 here is CASSQDFGTGLLNTEAFF. Here the CDR3 DNA reads TGTGCCAGCAGCCAAGATTTCGGGACAGGGCTCTTGAACACTGAAGCTTTCTTT.

The table lists this clone with a few counts. CDR3 sequence: CASSPWTSGGTSTDTQYF. The CDR3 DNA reads as TGTGCCAGCTCACCGTGGACTAGCGGAGGTACTAGCACAGATACGCAGTATTTT. The V and J genes are TRBV18 and TRBJ2-3, with 10 bases aligning to TRBD2. The CDR3 sequence is 18 residues long. The germline CDR1 and CDR2 sequences are KGHSH and LQKENI. V trimming: 3 bases; J trimming: 0 bases; junction bases outside the gene matches: 9.

This chain links TRBV24-1 with TRBJ1-1; perhaps TRBD1 as D (5 bases). There are 16 residues in the CDR3. The V and J ends lost 6 bases and 4 bases respectively, with 20 bases between them. The germline V gene has CDR1 KGHDR and CDR2 SFDVKD. The CDR3 reads CATSPRGTSGFTEAFF. Here the CDR3 DNA reads TGTGCCACCAGTCCAAGGGGTACCTCAGGGTTCACTGAAGCTTTCTTT.

This rearrangement joins TRBV18 to TRBJ2-1, with D possibly matching TRBD1 (5 bases). Trimming removed 3 bases from V and 6 bases from J, with 9 bases in between. Per germline, CDR1 KGHSH and CDR2 LQKENI. CDR3 length: 13 residues. The CDR3 sequence: CASSPGLANEQFF. The CDR3 DNA reads TGTGCCAGCTCACCGGGGCTGGCCAATGAGCAGTTCTTC. The full variable domain, its missing parts supplied by reference TRBV18 and TRBJ2-1, is NAGVMQNPRHLVRRRGQEARLRCSPMKGHSHVYWYRQLPEEGLKFMVYLQKENIIDESGMPKERFSAEFPKEGPSILRIQQVVRGDSAAYFCASSPGLANEQFFGPGTRLTVL.

The V call is TRBV18, the J call TRBJ1-4; the D gene is possibly TRBD1 (6 bases). CDR3 length: 15 residues. Germline CDR1 KGHSH, CDR2 LQKENI. Trimming left V 1 base short and J 0 bases short, with 6 bases between. In DNA form, the CDR3 reads TGTGCCAGCTCACCACAGGGGGCAACTAATGAAAAACTGTTTTTT. Protein: CASSPQGATNEKLFF.

The genes are TRBV28 and TRBJ1-2; 9 bases align to TRBD1. This CDR3 spans 17 amino acids. Germline CDR1 and CDR2: MDHEN and SYDVKM. With V trimmed by 2 bases and J by 7 bases, 14 bases remained unmatched. CDR3 DNA sequence: TGTGCCAGCAGTTTAAGCGGAAGGACAGGGGTTCTCTCTGGCTACACCTTC. It specifies CASSLSGRTGVLSGYTF.

The genes are TRBV5-1 and TRBJ1-1, with TRBD1 matching over 8 bases. Trimming cost V 2 bases and J 5 bases; bases outside gene matches: 8. Looked up from germline, CDR1 is SGHRS and CDR2 is YFSETQ. This CDR3 comprises 15 residues. CDR3 nucleotide sequence: TGCGCCAGCAGCTTACCGGGACAGGTCAGGACTGAAGCTTTCTTT. Protein: CASSLPGQVRTEAFF.

The V gene is TRBV6-5, the J gene TRBJ1-3; 9 bases line up with TRBD1. The CDR3 runs 15 residues. Germline CDR1 and CDR2: MNHEY and SVGAGI. V lost 2 bases to trimming and J lost 6 bases; unmatched junction nucleotides: 5. The CDR3 protein is CASSYAWTGENTIYF. CDR3 DNA sequence: TGTGCCAGCAGTTACGCCTGGACAGGGGAAAACACCATATATTTT.

The chain joins TRBV2 to TRBJ1-4, with a possible D match to TRBD1 (6 bases). With 4 bases removed from V and 8 bases from J, the gap between germline ends came to 14 bases. Germline V gene data show CDR1 as SNHLY and CDR2 as FYNNEI. The CDR3 length is 14 residues. The CDR3 is CASSVTGRREKLFF. The CDR3 DNA is TGTGCCAGCAGTGTGACAGGTCGAAGGGAAAAACTGTTTTTT. The variable domain in full, completed from reference TRBV2 and TRBJ1-4, reads EPEVTQTPSHQVTQMGQEVILRCVPISNHLYFYWYRQILGQKVEFLVSFYNNEISEKSEIFDDQFSVERPDGSNFTLKIRSTKLEDSAMYFCASSVTGRREKLFFGSGTQLSVL.

Ten or more counts support this clone. This rearrangement joins TRBV21-1 to TRBJ2-3; whether TRBD1, the table's D call, matches the DNA was not checked. TRBV21-1 is given as a pseudogene. CDR3 length: 18 amino acids. CDR3 loop: CASTPGTKDNSSTDTQYF. In DNA, the CDR3 is TGTGCCAGCACCCCCGGGACAAAGGATAACTCAAGCACAGATACGCAGTATTTT.

The rearrangement joins TRBV13 to TRBJ1-3; no definite D call. The ends were cut back, 0 bases at V and 0 bases at J, with 9 bases in the middle. The CDR3 covers 16 residues. Germline V gene sequence: CDR1 PRHDT, CDR2 FYEKMQ (reference sequence). CDR3 sequence: CASSLGGVLSGNTIYF. The CDR3 nucleotides read TGTGCCAGCAGCTTAGGCGGGGTACTCTCTGGAAACACCATATATTTT.

The rearrangement links TRBV10-1 to TRBJ2-1; 10 bases match TRBD2. CDR1 WNHNN and CDR2 SYGVQD come from the germline V gene (reference sequence). After removal of 4 bases from V and 4 bases from J, the junction contained 25 bases not matched to a gene. There are 22 residues in the CDR3. The CDR3 protein is CASSGQEKVRGLAAHSYNEQFF. In DNA, the CDR3 is TGCGCCAGCAGTGGACAGGAAAAGGTCAGAGGACTAGCGGCCCACTCGTACAATGAGCAGTTCTTC.

CDR3 loop: CASSGYSTNEKLFF. Written as DNA, the CDR3 is TGTGCCAGCAGTGGGTACTCAACTAATGAAAAACTGTTTTTT. The chain joins TRBV2 to TRBJ1-4; D remains ambiguous. Trimming left V 4 bases short and J 0 bases short, with 6 bases between. CDR1 and CDR2 (germline): SNHLY, FYNNEI. The CDR3 covers 14 residues. The whole variable domain, remainder taken from reference TRBV2 and TRBJ1-4, is EPEVTQTPSHQVTQMGQEVILRCVPISNHLYFYWYRQILGQKVEFLVSFYNNEISEKSEIFDDQFSVERPDGSNFTLKIRSTKLEDSAMYFCASSGYSTNEKLFFGSGTQLSVL.

This clone was observed once. At one boundary the junction diverges from the germline segment, which might be a read error. The gene calls are TRBV18 and TRBJ1-1, with D perhaps matching TRBD1 (6 bases). This CDR3 has 13 residues. CDR1 and CDR2 (germline): KGHSH, LQKENI. The DNA for the CDR3 is TGTGCCAGCTCACCAGGACAGAACTCTGAAGCTTTCTTT. Translation: CASSPGQNSEAFF.

The chain has TRBV5-1 and TRBJ2-1; TRBD2 matches at 7 bases. Trimming cost V 0 bases and J 0 bases; bases outside gene matches: 9. The V gene's germline CDR1 is SGHRS and CDR2 YFSETQ. The CDR3 covers 18 residues. CDR3 in DNA: TGCGCCAGCAGCTTGGCTAGCGGAAGAACCTTCTCCTACAATGAGCAGTTCTTC. This encodes CASSLASGRTFSYNEQFF.

The chain carries TRBV11-2 and TRBJ1-1; a weak D match, TRBD1 (5 bases). This CDR3 is 15 amino acids long. The V end was cut by 0 bases, the J end by 4 bases, with 12 bases between. The germline CDR1 and CDR2 sequences are SGHAT and FQNNGV. Written as DNA, the CDR3 is TGTGCCAGCAGCTTAGAAAGACGGGGGAGCACTGAAGCTTTCTTT. Translated, it gives CASSLERRGSTEAFF.

This rearrangement joins TRBV18 to TRBJ1-1, with TRBD1 matching 9 bases. Trimming removed 3 bases from V and 12 bases from J; junction bases left unmatched: 11. CDR1 and CDR2 (germline): KGHSH, LQKENI. The length of the CDR3 is 14 residues. DNA of the CDR3: TGTGCCAGCTCACCGCCCGGGACAGGGAGAGGGTCTTTCTTT. Its protein is CASSPPGTGRGSFF.

The V gene is TRBV7-9, the J gene TRBJ1-2; 8 nucleotides match TRBD1. The junction had 9 bases not matched to a gene; V was cut back by 5 bases and J by 4 bases. The CDR3 spans 15 residues. CDR1 is SEHNR and CDR2 is FQNEAQ in the germline V gene (reference sequence). This CDR3 is CASSILQGGGYGYTF. Written as DNA, the CDR3 is TGTGCCAGCAGCATACTACAGGGGGGCGGCTATGGCTACACCTTC.

The chain carries TRBV7-9 and TRBJ1-2; tentatively, D is TRBD1 (5 bases). CDR1 and CDR2 from the germline V gene are SEHNR and FQNEAQ (reference sequence). V was trimmed by 3 bases and J by 4 bases, leaving 12 bases between them. This CDR3 region has 14 residues. The CDR3 DNA follows: TGTGCCAGCAGCTTGGACACTATTATCTATGGCTACACCTTC. This gives the protein CASSLDTIIYGYTF.

V usage is TRBV7-2 and J usage is TRBJ1-1, with 9 bases lining up with TRBD1. There are 15 residues in the CDR3. The trim removed 5 bases at V and 0 bases at J, leaving 4 bases unmatched. The germline V gene encodes CDR1 SGHTA and CDR2 FQGNSA. The CDR3 loop reads CASSLTGGVNTEAFF. CDR3 nucleotides: TGTGCCAGCAGCCTGACAGGGGGGGTGAACACTGAAGCTTTCTTT.

J is TRBJ2-3 and V is TRBV18; the match to TRBD2 covers 12 bases. This CDR3 is built from 15 residues. Germline V gene data show CDR1 as KGHSH and CDR2 as LQKENI. Trimming removed 3 bases from V and 3 bases from J; junction bases left unmatched: 1. The chain's CDR3 is CASSPTSGSTDTQYF. The CDR3 DNA reads TGTGCCAGCTCACCGACTAGCGGGAGTACAGATACGCAGTATTTT. Supplemented by reference TRBV18 and TRBJ2-3, the full variable domain reads NAGVMQNPRHLVRRRGQEARLRCSPMKGHSHVYWYRQLPEEGLKFMVYLQKENIIDESGMPKERFSAEFPKEGPSILRIQQVVRGDSAAYFCASSPTSGSTDTQYFGPGTRLTVL.

The chain recombines TRBV2 with TRBJ1-5, with 8 positions matching TRBD1. Losses at the gene ends were 5 bases for V and 1 base for J; bases not matched to a gene: 4. The CDR3 has 15 residues. Looked up from germline, CDR1 is SNHLY and CDR2 is FYNNEI. In DNA form, the CDR3 reads TGTGCCAGCAGTCGGGACAGGCTGAGCAATCAGCCCCAGCATTTT. Translation gives CASSRDRLSNQPQHF.